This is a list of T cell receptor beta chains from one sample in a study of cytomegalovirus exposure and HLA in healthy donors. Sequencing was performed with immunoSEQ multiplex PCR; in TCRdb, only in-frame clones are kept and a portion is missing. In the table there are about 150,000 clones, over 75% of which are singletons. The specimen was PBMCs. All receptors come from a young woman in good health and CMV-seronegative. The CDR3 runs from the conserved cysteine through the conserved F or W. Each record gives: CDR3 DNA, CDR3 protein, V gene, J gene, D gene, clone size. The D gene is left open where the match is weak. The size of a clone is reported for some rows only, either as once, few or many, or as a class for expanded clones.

DNA: TGTGCCAGCAGTGATGCTAGCGGTTCAGATACGCAGTATTTT; CDR3: CASSDASGSDTQYF; V: TRBV6-4; J: TRBJ2-3; D: TRBD2; size: -
DNA: TGTGCCTGGACCACAGACAAGTCCTACGAGCAGTACTTC; CDR3: CAWTTDKSYEQYF; V: TRBV30; J: TRBJ2-7; D: -; size: -
DNA: TGTGCCAGCAGCTTGGGAGGGGGCATTTCGAACACTGAAGCTTTCTTT; CDR3: CASSLGGGISNTEAFF; V: TRBV5-4; J: TRBJ1-1; D: TRBD1; size: once
DNA: TGTGCCATCAGTGAGTCTGGGGGCAAGGAGACCCAGTACTTC; CDR3: CAISESGGKETQYF; V: TRBV10-3; J: TRBJ2-5; D: -; size: -
DNA: TGTGCCAGCTCACGGGGGGTACCCCTCCACTTT; CDR3: CASSRGVPLHF; V: TRBV2; J: TRBJ1-6; D: -; size: -
DNA: TGTGCCACTCAAGCCGGGAAACTTACTGACGGCTACACCTTC; CDR3: CATQAGKLTDGYTF; V: TRBV10-3; J: TRBJ1-2; D: -; size: -
DNA: TGTGCCAGCAGCACGTGGGACAGGGTAAACACCGGGGAGCTGTTTTTT; CDR3: CASSTWDRVNTGELFF; V: TRBV7-9; J: TRBJ2-2; D: TRBD1; size: -
DNA: TGTGCCAGCTCACCACAGACACCGGCCGTCACTGAAGCTTTCTTT; CDR3: CASSPQTPAVTEAFF; V: TRBV18; J: TRBJ1-1; D: -; size: -
DNA: -; CDR3: CSVWGQGNKVFF; V: TRBV29-1; J: TRBJ1-4; D: -; size: -
DNA: TGCGCCAGCAGCCCCCAGGACAGAGCTAACCATGGCTACACCTTC; CDR3: CASSPQDRANHGYTF; V: TRBV5-1; J: TRBJ1-2; D: -; size: -
DNA: TGTGCCAGCAGCCCTGGCGGCGGTTCACCCCTCCACTTT; CDR3: CASSPGGGSPLHF; V: TRBV5-4; J: TRBJ1-6; D: -; size: -
DNA: TGTGCCAGCAGCTCTTTTGCTGGGGCCAACGGCCTGACTTTC; CDR3: CASSSFAGANGLTF; V: TRBV13; J: TRBJ2-6; D: -; size: few
DNA: TGTGCCAGCAGCCCGACAGGGGTTCCCTACGAGCAGTACTTC; CDR3: CASSPTGVPYEQYF; V: TRBV7-8; J: TRBJ2-7; D: TRBD1; size: -
DNA: TGCGCCAGCAGCTCCGGGGGGGCCCCAAATGAGCAGTTCTTC; CDR3: CASSSGGAPNEQFF; V: TRBV5-1; J: TRBJ2-1; D: TRBD2; size: -
DNA: TGCGCCAGCAGCCAAGTGGACCTCCTCCCCCGGCGGGACACTGAAGCTTTCTTT; CDR3: CASSQVDLLPRRDTEAFF; V: TRBV4-1; J: TRBJ1-1; D: -; size: medium-sized